This entry is about one T cell receptor beta chain. Antigen: not known. CDR3 length: 15 residues. Per the germline V gene, CDR1 is MGHRA and CDR2 is YSYEKL. The data are from a study of monozygotic twins with inflammatory bowel disease. TCRdb reanalyzed the 5' RACE reads and collapses them to one entry per CDR3 protein, without DNA. This table holds about 160,000 distinct CDR3 sequences. Study-level findings and limits: Clonotype overlap with others was lower in IBD patients than in healthy twins, a difference that was greatest with disease activity.

The sequenced material came from blood. The sequence came from a human donor with ulcerative colitis or Crohn's disease, or a healthy co-twin of an affected twin (not recorded which). The chain links TRBV4-1 to TRBJ1-2; TCRdb names TRBD1, which stays unverified in the absence of DNA. CDR3 sequence reads: CASSQARTGNYGYTF.